A single sample is the source of the 21 T cell receptor beta chains below, sequenced in a study of cytomegalovirus exposure and HLA in healthy donors. 60 Vbeta and 13 Jbeta primers were used in PCR. The assay was immunoSEQ multiplex PCR, and TCRdb's table has in-frame clones only and misses some. The data show over 100,000 clones, just under 70% seen once. Sequencing input: PBMCs. The receptors were sampled from a man aged 30 to 45 in good health and CMV-seropositive.

There are a few counts of this clone. This chain uses TRBV7-6 with TRBJ2-2; the match to TRBD2 covers 12 bases. Per the germline V gene, CDR1 is SGHVS and CDR2 is FNYEAQ. The junction had 4 bases not matched to a gene; V was cut back by 4 bases and J by 4 bases. The CDR3 consists of 16 residues. DNA for the CDR3: TGTGCCAGCAGCTCACTAGCGGGAGGAGCCACCGGGGAGCTGTTTTTT. This gives the protein CASSSLAGGATGELFF.

V usage is TRBV4-1 and J usage is TRBJ1-2; 8 nucleotides line up with TRBD1. The ends lost 2 bases at V and 8 bases at J; junction bases unmatched: 4. The CDR3 spans 13 residues. Germline values: CDR1 MGHRA, CDR2 YSYEKL. CDR3 sequence: CASSQRQGMGYTF. CDR3 DNA: TGCGCCAGCAGCCAAAGACAGGGGATGGGCTACACCTTC.

V and J are TRBV14 and TRBJ1-1; TRBD1 matches 8 bases. The length of the CDR3 is 13 residues. Germline V CDR1 and CDR2: SGHDN, FVKESK. The junction had 2 bases not matched to a gene; V was cut back by 8 bases and J by 0 bases. CDR3 amino acids: CASGQGLNTEAFF. DNA for the CDR3: TGTGCCAGCGGACAGGGTTTGAACACTGAAGCTTTCTTT.

V is TRBV7-9 and J is TRBJ2-5, with D tentatively TRBD2 (5 bases). The CDR3 is made up of 14 amino acids. Germline V gene sequence: CDR1 SEHNR, CDR2 FQNEAQ (reference sequence). V was pared by 0 bases and J by 4 bases, with 9 bases between. The CDR3 sequence is CASSLARGRETQYF. The CDR3 DNA reads as TGTGCCAGCAGCTTAGCGAGAGGGAGAGAGACCCAGTACTTC.

This clone was seen a handful of times. The chain has TRBV29-1 and TRBJ2-4, with D perhaps matching TRBD2 (5 bases). This CDR3 comprises 16 residues. CDR1 SQVTM and CDR2 ANQGSEA come from the germline V gene. V lost 5 bases and J lost 0, with 17 bases in between. In nucleotides, the CDR3 is TGCAGCGTTCAAGGCGGAGGTGGTGCAGCCAAAAACATTCAGTACTTC. Its protein product is CSVQGGGGAAKNIQYF.

The V call is TRBV21-1, the J call TRBJ1-5. TRBV21-1 is a pseudogene segment. The CDR3 spans 13 residues. CDR3 loop: CAREGGAGEPQHF. CDR3 bases: TGTGCCAGGGAAGGGGGGGCAGGGGAGCCCCAGCATTTT.

Here the CDR3 reads CASSLGRAGGSDEQFF. CDR3 DNA sequence: TGTGCCAGCAGTTTAGGCCGGGCGGGAGGATCGGATGAGCAGTTCTTC. The V call is TRBV27, the J call TRBJ2-1, with TRBD2 matching 8 bases. The J segment lost 8 bases and the V segment lost 2 bases, leaving 11 bases of the junction unmatched. Germline-derived CDR1 and CDR2 are MNHEY and SMNVEV (reference sequence). This CDR3 comprises 16 residues.

The V gene is TRBV6-5, the J gene TRBJ1-1; TRBD1 might be the D (5 bases). The CDR3 extends over 15 amino acids. Germline V gene data show CDR1 as MNHEY and CDR2 as SVGAGI. V was pared by 6 bases and J by 0 bases, with 14 bases between. The CDR3 protein is CASRRPGLLNTEAFF. The CDR3, as DNA: TGTGCCAGCAGGAGACCGGGACTGCTGAACACTGAAGCTTTCTTT.

The V gene is TRBV27, the J gene TRBJ1-2; TRBD1 aligns across 8 bases. The CDR3 is made up of 14 amino acids. The J segment lost 4 bases and the V segment lost 3 bases, leaving 4 bases of the junction unmatched. The germline V gene encodes CDR1 MNHEY and CDR2 SMNVEV (reference sequence). The CDR3 here is CASSLAGTGYGYTF. The CDR3 coding sequence is TGTGCCAGCAGTTTGGCCGGGACAGGCTATGGCTACACCTTC.

The sample holds a few counts of this clone. The CDR3 protein is CASSRGLAGGWVTQYF. CDR3 DNA sequence: TGTGCCAGCAGCCGTGGACTAGCGGGGGGGTGGGTGACCCAGTACTTC. This chain uses TRBV11-3 with TRBJ2-5; 15 bases fit TRBD2. This CDR3 comprises 16 residues. CDR1 and CDR2 from the germline V gene are SGHNT and YENEEA. V shed 5 bases, J shed 7 bases, and the junction held 8 bases outside the gene matches.

The chain's CDR3 is CASSFSTSGRAFF. CDR3 nucleotide sequence: TGTGCCAGCAGTTTTTCGACTAGCGGGAGGGCGTTCTTC. The genes are TRBV27 and TRBJ2-1; 14 nucleotides align to TRBD2. The V gene end was trimmed by 3 bases and the J gene end by 15 bases; junction bases not matched to a gene: 4. This CDR3 is built from 13 residues. Germline CDR1 and CDR2: MNHEY and SMNVEV (reference sequence).

This clone came up once. This chain joins TRBV4-1 and TRBJ1-2; a possible D gene is TRBD1 (6 bases). V shed 1 base and J shed 7 bases, with 19 bases lying between them. Germline loops: CDR1 MGHRA, CDR2 YSYEKL. CDR3 length: 16 residues. CDR3 nucleotides: TGCGCCAGCAGCCAAGCCAAGAACGGGGGGCAGGGTGGCTACACCTTC. This codes for CASSQAKNGGQGGYTF.

The table lists this clone with a few counts. The rearrangement links TRBV5-4 to TRBJ2-3; 8 bases are a match to TRBD2. Germline V CDR1 and CDR2: SGHNT, YYREEE (reference sequence). Trimming at V came to 0 bases and at J to 3 bases, leaving 6 bases not matched to a gene. The CDR3 extends over 16 amino acids. CDR3 region: CASSLGAGAMTDTQYF. CDR3 bases: TGTGCCAGCAGCTTGGGAGCGGGGGCTATGACAGATACGCAGTATTTT.

The chain is built from TRBV5-6 and TRBJ2-7; 8 nucleotides match TRBD2. After removal of 4 bases from V and 0 bases from J, the junction contained 15 bases not matched to a gene. Germline V CDR1 and CDR2: SGHDT, YYEEEE. This CDR3 comprises 18 residues. CDR3 amino acids: CASSRGGSLAGVSYEQYV. The CDR3, as DNA: TGTGCCAGCAGCCGGGGAGGCAGCCTAGCGGGCGTCTCCTACGAGCAGTACGTC.

V usage is TRBV4-1 and J usage is TRBJ2-7; TRBD1 agrees at 10 bases. The CDR3 has 17 residues. Losses at the gene ends were 3 bases for V and 5 bases for J; bases not matched to a gene: 13. Germline V gene lookup returns CDR1 MGHRA and CDR2 YSYEKL. CDR3 DNA: TGCGCCAGCAGCCAGGGGAACAACCGGGACAGGGGACACGAGCAGTACTTC. Its protein is CASSQGNNRDRGHEQYF.

This chain links TRBV6-5 with TRBJ1-1; weak D call: TRBD1 (5 bases). CDR1 is MNHEY and CDR2 is SVGAGI in the germline V gene. This CDR3 region has 12 residues. Between the trimmed V and J ends, which lost 2 bases and 11 bases, there was a span of 12 bases. The CDR3: CASSYRGEGAFF. In DNA form, the CDR3 reads TGTGCCAGCAGTTACCGGGGGGAAGGGGCTTTCTTT.

The sample holds a few counts of this clone. The CDR3 coding sequence is TGTGCCAGCAGCTTAGCGGGCGTTATGGGGCAGGGGAATCCACTCCACTTT. Its protein product is CASSLAGVMGQGNPLHF. The chain is built from TRBV7-9 and TRBJ1-6, with D possibly TRBD1 on 6 matching bases. Trimming removed 0 bases from V and 16 bases from J, with 25 bases in between. CDR1 is SEHNR, CDR2 FQNEAQ, per germline (reference sequence). This CDR3 region has 17 residues.

This clone was seen more than once but under ten times. This chain uses TRBV2 with TRBJ1-6; D is ambiguous. V dropped 7 bases and J dropped 10 bases, with 14 bases sitting between them. Germline V lookup: CDR1 SNHLY, CDR2 FYNNEI. This CDR3 is 13 amino acids long. The CDR3 DNA is TGTGCCAGCATCGGAGGGATAGGATCACCCCTCCACTTT. Protein product: CASIGGIGSPLHF.

The V and J genes are TRBV13 and TRBJ2-5, with a tentative D call TRBD1 (5 bases). Germline assignment: CDR1 PRHDT and CDR2 FYEKMQ (reference sequence). V was trimmed by 2 bases and J by 4 bases, leaving 14 bases between them. This CDR3 is built from 15 residues. The CDR3: CASSLNSNQGETQYF. CDR3 nucleotides: TGTGCCAGCAGCTTAAATAGTAATCAGGGAGAGACCCAGTACTTC. The entire variable domain, with the rest obtained from reference TRBV13 and TRBJ2-5, is as follows: AAGVIQSPRHLIKEKRETATLKCYPIPRHDTVYWYQQGPGQDPQFLISFYEKMQSDKGSIPDRFSAQQFSDYHSELNMSSLELGDSALYFCASSLNSNQGETQYFGPGTRLLVL.

The chain joins TRBV6-1 to TRBJ1-3; TRBD1 aligns across 7 bases. CDR3 length equals 16 residues. V shed 2 bases, J shed 2 bases, and the junction held 6 bases outside the gene matches. Germline-derived CDR1 and CDR2 are MNHNS and SASEGT. The CDR3 loop is CASSERGQVPGNTIYF. CDR3 bases: TGTGCCAGCAGTGAACGCGGACAGGTGCCTGGAAACACCATATATTTT.

The chain combines TRBV6-6 with TRBJ1-1, with a weak D call TRBD1 (6 bases). Trimming pared 7 bases from V and 2 bases from J, leaving 14 bases between. This CDR3 contains 14 residues. In germline, CDR1 is MNHNY, CDR2 SVGAGI (reference sequence). CDR3 sequence reads: CASILPGANTEAFF. The CDR3 nucleotides read TGTGCCAGCATCCTGCCAGGGGCCAACACTGAAGCTTTCTTT.